The present T cell receptor (beta chain) was sequenced within a study of cytomegalovirus exposure and HLA in healthy donors. With V trimmed by 5 bases and J by 0 bases, 4 bases remained unmatched. The CDR3 is 15 residues long. CDR1 is SGDLS, CDR2 YYNGEE, per germline. The PCR was carried out with 60 Vbeta primers and 13 Jbeta primers. The repertoire was sequenced with immunoSEQ multiplex PCR; TCRdb's copy has only in-frame clones and lacks some. The data contain approximately 170,000 clones, 70% to 80% of them singletons. The study, taken as a whole, reports: Around 18,000 TCR beta sequences were associated with HLA alleles at 0.05 false discovery rate in a later analysis.

The table lists this clone with a few counts. Its antigen is as yet unknown. The sample consisted of PBMCs. The chain recombines TRBV9 with TRBJ1-3, with 8 bases fitting TRBD1. The sequence came from a man aged 35 to 55 in good health and CMV-seronegative. The chain's CDR3 is CASSDTGGSGNTIYF. CDR3 nucleotides: TGTGCCAGCAGTGATACAGGGGGCTCTGGAAACACCATATATTTT.